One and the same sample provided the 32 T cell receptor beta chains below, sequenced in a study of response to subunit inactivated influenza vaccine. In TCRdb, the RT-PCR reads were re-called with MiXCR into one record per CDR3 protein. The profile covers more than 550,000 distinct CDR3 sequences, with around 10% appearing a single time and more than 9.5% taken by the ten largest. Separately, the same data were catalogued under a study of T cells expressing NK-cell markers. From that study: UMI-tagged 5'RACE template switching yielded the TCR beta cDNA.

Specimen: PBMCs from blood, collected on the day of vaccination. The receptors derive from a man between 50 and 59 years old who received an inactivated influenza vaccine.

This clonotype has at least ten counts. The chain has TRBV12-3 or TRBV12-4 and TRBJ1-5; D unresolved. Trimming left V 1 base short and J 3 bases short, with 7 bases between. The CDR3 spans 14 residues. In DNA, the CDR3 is TGTGCCAGCAGTTTAGGGCCCCCCAATCAGCCCCAGCATTTT. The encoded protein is CASSLGPPNQPQHF.

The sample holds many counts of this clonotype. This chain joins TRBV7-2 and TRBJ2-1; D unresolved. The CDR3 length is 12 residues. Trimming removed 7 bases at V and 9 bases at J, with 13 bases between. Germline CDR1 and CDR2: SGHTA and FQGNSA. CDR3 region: CASTSAPGEQFF. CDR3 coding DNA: TGTGCCAGCACCTCAGCTCCAGGTGAGCAGTTCTTC.

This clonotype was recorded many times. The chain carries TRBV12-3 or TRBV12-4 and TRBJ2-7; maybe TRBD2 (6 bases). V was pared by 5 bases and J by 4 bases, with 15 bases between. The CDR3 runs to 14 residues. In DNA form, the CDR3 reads TGTGCCAGCAGTCCCCCCGGGGGAGTGTACGAGCAGTACTTC. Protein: CASSPPGGVYEQYF.

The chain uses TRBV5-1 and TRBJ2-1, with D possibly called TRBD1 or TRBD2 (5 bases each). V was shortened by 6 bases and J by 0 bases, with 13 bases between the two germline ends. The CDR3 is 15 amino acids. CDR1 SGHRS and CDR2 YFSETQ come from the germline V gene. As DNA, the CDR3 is TGCGCCAGCACCTCTGGGGCGGGCTCCTACAATGAGCAGTTCTTC. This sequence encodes CASTSGAGSYNEQFF. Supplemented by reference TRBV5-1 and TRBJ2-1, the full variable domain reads KAGVTQTPRYLIKTRGQQVTLSCSPISGHRSVSWYQQTPGQGLQFLFEYFSETQRNKGNFPGRFSGRQFSNSRSEMNVSTLELGDSALYLCASTSGAGSYNEQFFGPGTRLTVL.

CDR3 nucleotides: TGTGCCAGCAGTCAACCGGGACTAGCGGGATGGTTGTATTTT. Its translation: CASSQPGLAGWLYF. The J gene is TRBJ2-3, the V gene TRBV12-3 or TRBV12-4, with TRBD2 matching over 13 bases. Losses at the gene ends were 5 bases for V and 14 bases for J; bases not matched to a gene: 10. The CDR3 length is 14 residues.

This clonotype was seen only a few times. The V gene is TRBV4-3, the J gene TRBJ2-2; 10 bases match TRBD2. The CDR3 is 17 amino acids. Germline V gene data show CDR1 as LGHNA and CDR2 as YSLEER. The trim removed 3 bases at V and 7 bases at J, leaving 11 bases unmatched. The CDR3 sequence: CASSQLLSGGLLGELFF. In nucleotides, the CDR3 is TGCGCCAGCAGCCAGCTACTTAGCGGGGGGCTTCTCGGGGAGCTGTTTTTT.

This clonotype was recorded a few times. As DNA, the CDR3 is TGTGCCAGCAGCCAAGCCCTTTTTTACGAGCAGTACTTC. This encodes CASSQALFYEQYF. This chain uses TRBV3-1 with TRBJ2-7; D remains ambiguous. V gave up 1 base and J gave up 4 bases, with 8 bases separating them. The CDR3 runs to 13 residues. Looked up from germline, CDR1 is LGHDT and CDR2 is YNNKEL (reference sequence).

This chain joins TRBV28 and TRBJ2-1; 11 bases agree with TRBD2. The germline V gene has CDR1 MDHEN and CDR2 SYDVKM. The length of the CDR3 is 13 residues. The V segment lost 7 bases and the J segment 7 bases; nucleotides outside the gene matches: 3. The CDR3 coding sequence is TGTGCCAGCATGGCTAGCGGGAGGAATGAGCAGTTCTTC. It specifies CASMASGRNEQFF.

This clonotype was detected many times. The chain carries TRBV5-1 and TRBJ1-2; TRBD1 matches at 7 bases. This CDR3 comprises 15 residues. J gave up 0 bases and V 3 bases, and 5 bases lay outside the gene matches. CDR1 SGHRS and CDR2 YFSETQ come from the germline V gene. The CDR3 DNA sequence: TGCGCCAGCAGCTGGACGCAGGGGGCTAACTATGGCTACACCTTC. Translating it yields CASSWTQGANYGYTF. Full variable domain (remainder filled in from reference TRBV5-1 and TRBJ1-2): KAGVTQTPRYLIKTRGQQVTLSCSPISGHRSVSWYQQTPGQGLQFLFEYFSETQRNKGNFPGRFSGRQFSNSRSEMNVSTLELGDSALYLCASSWTQGANYGYTFGSGTRLTVV.

The CDR3: CASRQDRADIQYF. CDR3 nucleotide sequence: TGCGCCAGCAGACAAGACAGGGCTGACATTCAGTACTTC. The V and J genes are TRBV5-1 and TRBJ2-4, with TRBD1 identical over 7 bases. V was clipped by 5 bases and J by 8 bases; unmatched bases: 7. Germline CDR1 reads SGHRS; CDR2 reads YFSETQ. This CDR3 contains 13 residues.

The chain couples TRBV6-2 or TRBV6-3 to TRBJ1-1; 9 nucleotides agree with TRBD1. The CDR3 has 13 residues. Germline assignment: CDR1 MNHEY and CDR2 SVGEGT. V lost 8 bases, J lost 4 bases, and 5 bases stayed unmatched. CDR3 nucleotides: TGTGCCAGCGTCACGGGACAGGGCACTGAAGCTTTCTTT. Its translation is CASVTGQGTEAFF.

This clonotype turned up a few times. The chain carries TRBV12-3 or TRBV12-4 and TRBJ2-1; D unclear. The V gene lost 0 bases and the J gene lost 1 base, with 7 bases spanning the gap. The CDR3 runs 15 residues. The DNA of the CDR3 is TGTGCCAGCAGTTTAGCGGTTACATCCTACAATGAGCAGTTCTTC. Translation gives CASSLAVTSYNEQFF.

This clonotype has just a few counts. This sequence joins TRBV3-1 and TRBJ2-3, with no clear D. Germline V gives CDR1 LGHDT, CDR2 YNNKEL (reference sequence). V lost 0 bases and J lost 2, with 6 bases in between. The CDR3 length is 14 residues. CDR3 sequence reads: CASSQDSNTDTQYF. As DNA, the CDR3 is TGTGCCAGCAGCCAAGATTCCAACACAGATACGCAGTATTTT.

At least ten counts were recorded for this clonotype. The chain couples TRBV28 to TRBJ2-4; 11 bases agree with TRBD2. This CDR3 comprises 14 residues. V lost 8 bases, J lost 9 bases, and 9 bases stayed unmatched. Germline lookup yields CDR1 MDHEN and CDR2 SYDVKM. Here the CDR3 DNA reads TGTGCCAGCGCTAGCGGGAGGCACATAACCATTCAGTACTTC. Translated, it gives CASASGRHITIQYF. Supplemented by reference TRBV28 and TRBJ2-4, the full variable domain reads DVKVTQSSRYLVKRTGEKVFLECVQDMDHENMFWYRQDPGLGLRLIYFSYDVKMKEKGDIPEGYSVSREKKERFSLILESASTNQTSMYLCASASGRHITIQYFGAGTRLSVL.

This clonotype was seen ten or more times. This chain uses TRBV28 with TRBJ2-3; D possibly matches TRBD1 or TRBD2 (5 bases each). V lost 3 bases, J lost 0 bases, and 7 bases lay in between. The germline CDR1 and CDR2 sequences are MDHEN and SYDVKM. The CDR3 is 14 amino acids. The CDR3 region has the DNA TGTGCCAGCAGTTTCAGGGAGAGCACAGATACGCAGTATTTT. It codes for CASSFRESTDTQYF.

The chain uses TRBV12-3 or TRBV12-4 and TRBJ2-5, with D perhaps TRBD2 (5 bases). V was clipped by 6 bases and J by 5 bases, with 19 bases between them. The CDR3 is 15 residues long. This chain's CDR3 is CASRPDRGPRETQYF. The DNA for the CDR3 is TGTGCCAGCAGACCAGATCGGGGTCCACGTGAGACCCAGTACTTC.

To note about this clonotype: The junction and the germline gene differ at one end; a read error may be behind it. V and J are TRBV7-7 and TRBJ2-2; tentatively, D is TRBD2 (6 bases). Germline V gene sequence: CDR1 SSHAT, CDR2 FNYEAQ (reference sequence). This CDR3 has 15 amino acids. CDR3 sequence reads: CASSSNMGGTGELFF. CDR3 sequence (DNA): TGTGCTAGCAGCTCCAACATGGGGGGCACCGGGGAGCTGTTTTTT.

The CDR3 sequence: CASSSTQGGGYTF. The CDR3 region has the DNA TGTGCCAGCAGCTCTACACAGGGGGGCGGCTACACCTTC. The chain couples TRBV7-2 to TRBJ1-2; the match to TRBD1 covers 8 bases. This CDR3 comprises 13 residues. Germline-derived CDR1 and CDR2 are SGHTA and FQGNSA. After removal of 4 bases from V and 8 bases from J, the junction contained 6 bases not matched to a gene.

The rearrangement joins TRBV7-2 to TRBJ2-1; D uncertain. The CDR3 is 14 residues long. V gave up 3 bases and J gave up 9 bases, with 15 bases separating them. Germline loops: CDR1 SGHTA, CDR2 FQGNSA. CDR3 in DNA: TGTGCCAGCAGCTTTTACCGACGTGACGGTGAGCAGTTCTTC. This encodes CASSFYRRDGEQFF.

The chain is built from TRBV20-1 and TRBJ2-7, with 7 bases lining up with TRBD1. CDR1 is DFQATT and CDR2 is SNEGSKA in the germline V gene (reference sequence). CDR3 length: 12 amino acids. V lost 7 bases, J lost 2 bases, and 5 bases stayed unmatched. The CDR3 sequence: CSVGQAPYEQYF. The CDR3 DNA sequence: TGCAGTGTAGGACAGGCCCCCTACGAGCAGTACTTC.

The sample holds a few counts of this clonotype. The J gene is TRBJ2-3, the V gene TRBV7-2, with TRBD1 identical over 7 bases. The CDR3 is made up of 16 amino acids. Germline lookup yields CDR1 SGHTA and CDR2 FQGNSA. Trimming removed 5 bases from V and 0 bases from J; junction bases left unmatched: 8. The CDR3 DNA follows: TGTGCCAGCAGCACTTACGGGACAGTTAGCACAGATACGCAGTATTTT. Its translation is CASSTYGTVSTDTQYF.

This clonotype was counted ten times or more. This CDR3 is CASSRASQPYEQYF. CDR3 DNA sequence: TGTGCCAGCAGTCGGGCCTCCCAGCCCTACGAGCAGTACTTC. The rearrangement joins TRBV12-3 or TRBV12-4 to TRBJ2-7; no clear D gene. This CDR3 is built from 14 residues. The V gene lost 5 bases and the J gene lost 2 bases, with 13 bases spanning the gap.

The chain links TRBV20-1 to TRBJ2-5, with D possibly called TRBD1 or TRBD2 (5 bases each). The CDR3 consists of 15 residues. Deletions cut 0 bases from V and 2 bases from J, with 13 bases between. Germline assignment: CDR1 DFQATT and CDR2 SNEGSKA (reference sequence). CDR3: CSARDIGDGQETQYF. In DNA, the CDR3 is TGCAGTGCTAGAGATATAGGGGACGGACAAGAGACCCAGTACTTC.

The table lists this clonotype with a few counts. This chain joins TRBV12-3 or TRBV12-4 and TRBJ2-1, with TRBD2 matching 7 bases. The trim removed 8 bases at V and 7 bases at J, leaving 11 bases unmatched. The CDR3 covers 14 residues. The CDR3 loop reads CASRRLAAWNEQFF. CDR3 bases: TGTGCCAGCCGCCGACTAGCAGCGTGGAATGAGCAGTTCTTC.

The CDR3 DNA follows: TGCGCCAGCAGCTTGGGGCAGGGGATGAACACCGGGGAGCTGTTTTTT. It translates to CASSLGQGMNTGELFF. This chain links TRBV5-1 with TRBJ2-2; weak D call: TRBD1 (6 bases). V was clipped by 0 bases and J by 1 base, with 10 bases between them. The CDR3 sequence is 16 residues long. Germline V gene data show CDR1 as SGHRS and CDR2 as YFSETQ. The variable domain in full, with the rest retrieved from reference TRBV5-1 and TRBJ2-2, is KAGVTQTPRYLIKTRGQQVTLSCSPISGHRSVSWYQQTPGQGLQFLFEYFSETQRNKGNFPGRFSGRQFSNSRSEMNVSTLELGDSALYLCASSLGQGMNTGELFFGEGSRLTVL.

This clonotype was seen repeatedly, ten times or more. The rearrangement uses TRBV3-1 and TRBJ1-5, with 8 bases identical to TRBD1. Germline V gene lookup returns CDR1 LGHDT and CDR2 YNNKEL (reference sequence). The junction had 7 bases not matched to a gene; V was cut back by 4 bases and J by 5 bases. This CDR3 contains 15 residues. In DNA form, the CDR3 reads TGTGCCAGCAGCCGCGGGACAGGAGAGGATCAGCCCCAGCATTTT. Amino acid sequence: CASSRGTGEDQPQHF. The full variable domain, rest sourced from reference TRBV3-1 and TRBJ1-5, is DTAVSQTPKYLVTQMGNDKSIKCEQNLGHDTMYWYKQDSKKFLKIMFSYNNKELIINETVPNRFSPKSPDKAHLNLHINSLELGDSAVYFCASSRGTGEDQPQHFGDGTRLSIL.

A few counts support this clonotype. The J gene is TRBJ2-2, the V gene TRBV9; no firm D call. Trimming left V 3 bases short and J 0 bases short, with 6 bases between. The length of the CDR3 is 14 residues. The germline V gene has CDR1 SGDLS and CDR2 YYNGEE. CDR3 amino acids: CASSERTNTGELFF. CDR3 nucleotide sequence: TGTGCCAGCAGCGAACGCACGAACACCGGGGAGCTGTTTTTT.

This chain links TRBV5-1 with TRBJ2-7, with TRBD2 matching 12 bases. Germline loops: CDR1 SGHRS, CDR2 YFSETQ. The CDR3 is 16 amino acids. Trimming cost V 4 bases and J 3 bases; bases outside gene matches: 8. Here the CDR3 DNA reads TGCGCCAGCAGCCCCGGGACTAGCGGGTCCGTCTACGAGCAGTACTTC. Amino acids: CASSPGTSGSVYEQYF.

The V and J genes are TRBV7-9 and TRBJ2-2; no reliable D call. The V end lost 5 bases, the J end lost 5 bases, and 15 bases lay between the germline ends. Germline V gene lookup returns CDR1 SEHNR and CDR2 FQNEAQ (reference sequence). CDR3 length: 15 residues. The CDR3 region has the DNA TGTGCCAGCAGCGACCGGGCCTCCTGGACCGGGGAGCTGTTTTTT. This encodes CASSDRASWTGELFF. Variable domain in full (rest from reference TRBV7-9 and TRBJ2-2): DTGVSQNPRHKITKRGQNVTFRCDPISEHNRLYWYRQTLGQGPEFLTYFQNEAQLEKSRLLSDRFSAERPKGSFSTLEIQRTEQGDSAMYLCASSDRASWTGELFFGEGSRLTVL.

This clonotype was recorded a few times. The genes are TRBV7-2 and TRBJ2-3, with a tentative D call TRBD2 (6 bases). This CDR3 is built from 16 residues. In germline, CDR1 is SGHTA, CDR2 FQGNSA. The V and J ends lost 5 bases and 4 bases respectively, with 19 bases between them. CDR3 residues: CASSPTSTRGADTQYF. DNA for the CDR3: TGTGCCAGCAGCCCTACTAGCACGAGAGGAGCAGATACGCAGTATTTT.

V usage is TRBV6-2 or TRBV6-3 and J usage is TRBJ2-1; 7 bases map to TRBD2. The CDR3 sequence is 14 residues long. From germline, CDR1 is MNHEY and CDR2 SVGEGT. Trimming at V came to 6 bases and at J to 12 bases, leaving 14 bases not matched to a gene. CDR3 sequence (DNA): TGTGCCAGCAGACCCCCGGGAGGTTTTGGAGGGCAGTTCTTC. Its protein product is CASRPPGGFGGQFF.

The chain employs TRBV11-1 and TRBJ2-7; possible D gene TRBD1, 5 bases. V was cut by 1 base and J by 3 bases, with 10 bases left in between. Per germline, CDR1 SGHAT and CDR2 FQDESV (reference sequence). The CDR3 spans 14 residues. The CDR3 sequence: CASSLDDRDYEQYF. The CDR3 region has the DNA TGTGCCAGCAGCTTAGACGACAGAGACTACGAGCAGTACTTC.